Each of the 25 T cell receptor beta chains below was sequenced from the same sample in a study of blood T cell repertoires in COVID-19. Libraries were prepared by immunoSEQ multiplex PCR; TCRdb keeps only in-frame clonotypes and omits some of them. The profile shows roughly 240,000 clones, around 89% of them singletons. The sequenced material came from PBMCs or T cells enriched from blood (not recorded which). Receptors originate from a woman in her thirties or forties with acute COVID-19.

The chain is built from TRBV10-3 and TRBJ1-5, with unresolved D. In germline, CDR1 is ENHRY, CDR2 SYGVKD. The V end was cut by 4 bases, the J end by 6 bases, with 7 bases between. The CDR3 totals 12 residues. CDR3 DNA: TGTGCCATCAGTGTCCCAGGTCAGCCCCAGCATTTT. This translates into CAISVPGQPQHF.

The chain joins TRBV7-2 to TRBJ2-5; 8 nucleotides line up with TRBD1. The CDR3 sequence is 15 residues long. CDR1 is SGHTA, CDR2 FQGNSA, per germline. After removal of 4 bases from V and 3 bases from J, the junction contained 7 bases not matched to a gene. CDR3 DNA sequence: TGTGCCAGCAGCTCTGACCAGGGGGCAGAAGAGACCCAGTACTTC. It codes for CASSSDQGAEETQYF.

CDR3 DNA: TGTGCCAGCAGTAAGGACAGATATGGCTACACCTTC. This sequence encodes CASSKDRYGYTF. The chain carries TRBV2 and TRBJ1-2; D might be TRBD1 (6 bases). V lost 5 bases and J lost 5, with 9 bases in between. This CDR3 comprises 12 residues. The germline V gene has CDR1 SNHLY and CDR2 FYNNEI. The full variable domain, in which reference TRBV2 and TRBJ1-2 provide the parts outside the CDR3, is EPEVTQTPSHQVTQMGQEVILRCVPISNHLYFYWYRQILGQKVEFLVSFYNNEISEKSEIFDDQFSVERPDGSNFTLKIRSTKLEDSAMYFCASSKDRYGYTFGSGTRLTVV.

The chain has TRBV7-9 and TRBJ1-2, with a possible D match to TRBD1 (6 bases). Germline CDR1 and CDR2: SEHNR and FQNEAQ (reference sequence). CDR3 length: 12 amino acids. Trimming removed 2 bases at V and 7 bases at J, with 8 bases between. The CDR3 DNA follows: TGTGCCAGCAGCTTACTAGGGGGTGGCTACACCTTC. Protein: CASSLLGGGYTF.

CDR3 amino acids: CASSLRSQQPQHF. CDR3 in DNA: TGTGCCAGCAGCTTACGGTCACAGCAGCCCCAGCATTTT. The J gene is TRBJ1-5, the V gene TRBV7-9, with D unresolved. Germline CDR1 is SEHNR and CDR2 is FQNEAQ (reference sequence). V lost 2 bases to trimming and J lost 7 bases, with 9 bases between them. The CDR3 sequence is 13 residues long.

The rearrangement uses TRBV5-4 and TRBJ1-1; TRBD1 matches at 12 bases. CDR3 size: 16 residues. The V segment lost 4 bases and the J segment 5 bases; nucleotides outside the gene matches: 9. Germline V lookup: CDR1 SGHNT, CDR2 YYREEE (reference sequence). CDR3 protein: CASSRGQGAGGTEAFF. The CDR3 bases are TGTGCCAGCAGCCGGGGACAGGGGGCTGGAGGAACTGAAGCTTTCTTT.

This clone appeared once. The gene calls are TRBV3-1 (or the pseudogene TRBV3-2) and TRBJ2-4, with TRBD1 matching over 7 bases. CDR1 and CDR2 (germline): LGHDT, YNNKEL (reference sequence). V trimming: 1 base; J trimming: 7 bases; junction bases outside the gene matches: 7. CDR3 length equals 15 residues. Here the CDR3 reads CASSQGRGPGNIQYF. The CDR3 DNA sequence: TGTGCCAGCAGCCAAGGAAGGGGGCCGGGGAACATTCAGTACTTC.

The chain employs TRBV19 and TRBJ1-1, with TRBD1 identical over 8 bases. V trimming: 3 bases; J trimming: 5 bases; junction bases outside the gene matches: 5. This CDR3 comprises 14 residues. Germline CDR1 LNHDA, CDR2 SQIVND (reference sequence). CDR3 nucleotide sequence: TGTGCCAGTAGTATCCTCACAGGGGGAACTGAAGCTTTCTTT. Translating gives CASSILTGGTEAFF.

Note on this clone: This sample also contains other DNA sequences that code for the same CDR3. The V call is TRBV18, the J call TRBJ2-3; maybe TRBD2 (5 bases). The germline CDR1 and CDR2 sequences are KGHSH and LQKENI. V lost 3 bases, J lost 2 bases, and 9 bases lay in between. This CDR3 spans 14 amino acids. CDR3 sequence: CASSPERVTDTQYF. In nucleotides, the CDR3 is TGTGCCAGCTCACCGGAGAGGGTCACAGATACGCAGTATTTT.

Only one count was recorded for this clone. The V call is TRBV18, the J call TRBJ1-2, with D perhaps matching TRBD1 (5 bases). Germline CDR1 is KGHSH and CDR2 is LQKENI. The CDR3 is 14 residues long. V was clipped by 2 bases and J by 1 base, with 8 bases between them. CDR3 region: CASSPAGFNYGYTF. The CDR3 coding sequence is TGTGCCAGCTCACCAGCAGGGTTTAACTATGGCTACACCTTC.

This chain connects TRBV19 to TRBJ1-5, with TRBD1 as a possible D gene (5 bases). V lost 3 bases, J lost 5 bases, and 11 bases lay in between. Germline V gives CDR1 LNHDA, CDR2 SQIVND (reference sequence). This CDR3 is built from 14 residues. CDR3 loop: CASSIWGRDQPQHF. The CDR3 coding sequence is TGTGCCAGTAGTATTTGGGGCAGGGATCAGCCCCAGCATTTT.

This clone appeared once. This rearrangement joins TRBV10-3 to TRBJ1-2, with D perhaps matching TRBD1 (5 bases). The germline V and J ends were trimmed by 5 bases and 6 bases, with 10 bases remaining between them. Germline CDR1 is ENHRY and CDR2 is SYGVKD. This CDR3 comprises 12 residues. The CDR3 spells CAISPRGDGYTF. In DNA form, the CDR3 reads TGTGCCATCAGTCCCCGGGGGGATGGCTACACCTTC.

This clone showed up just once. This chain links TRBV9 with TRBJ2-7; possibly TRBD1 for D (6 bases). V was shortened by 4 bases and J by 3 bases, with 8 bases between the two germline ends. Germline CDR1 SGDLS, CDR2 YYNGEE. The CDR3 spans 12 residues. Written as DNA, the CDR3 is TGTGCCAGCAGCCAGGACAGCTACGAGCAGTACTTC. It encodes CASSQDSYEQYF.

The chain combines TRBV5-1 with TRBJ2-3; the match to TRBD2 covers 12 bases. This CDR3 comprises 17 residues. With V trimmed by 0 bases and J by 6 bases, 8 bases remained unmatched. Per the germline V gene, CDR1 is SGHRS and CDR2 is YFSETQ. CDR3: CASSLDPLAGGRDTQYF. Written as DNA, the CDR3 is TGCGCCAGCAGCTTGGATCCCCTAGCGGGGGGGCGGGATACGCAGTATTTT.

The rearrangement joins TRBV4-3 to TRBJ1-1; 8 bases align to TRBD1. Per the germline V gene, CDR1 is LGHNA and CDR2 is YSLEER. The CDR3 totals 18 residues. V gave up 0 bases and J gave up 5 bases; unmatched junction bases: 14. The CDR3 nucleotides are TGCGCCAGCAGCCAAGAGGCCGGCAGGGGGCTGCTGAGAACTGAAGCTTTCTTT. Its translation is CASSQEAGRGLLRTEAFF.

This clone occurred once. The gene calls are TRBV24-1 and TRBJ2-1, with 9 bases that match TRBD2. J gave up 10 bases and V 0 bases, and 6 bases lay outside the gene matches. The CDR3 covers 15 residues. Germline CDR1 is KGHDR and CDR2 is SFDVKD. The CDR3 DNA follows: TGTGCCACCAGTGATTTGCGGCTAGCGGGACTGGAGCAGTTCTTC. It codes for CATSDLRLAGLEQFF.

This clone was detected once. This chain connects TRBV7-9 to TRBJ2-1, with TRBD2 matching 10 bases. After removal of 2 bases from V and 12 bases from J, the junction contained 7 bases not matched to a gene. The length of the CDR3 is 14 residues. Per the germline V gene, CDR1 is SEHNR and CDR2 is FQNEAQ (reference sequence). The DNA for the CDR3 is TGTGCCAGCAGCTTAACTAGCGGGGAGCTTTTGCAGTTCTTC. This gives the protein CASSLTSGELLQFF.

The rearrangement uses TRBV11-3 and TRBJ2-7, with 8 bases aligning to TRBD2. The CDR3 extends over 16 amino acids. J lost 5 bases, V lost 0 bases, and 9 bases had no gene match. CDR1 is SGHNT and CDR2 is YENEEA in the germline V gene. The DNA of the CDR3 is TGTGCCAGCAGCTTAGACTCGGGACTAGGGTTCCACGAGCAGTACGTC. Protein product: CASSLDSGLGFHEQYV.

The gene calls are TRBV5-1 and TRBJ2-2; D gene ambiguous. V shed 0 bases and J shed 2 bases, with 5 bases lying between them. The CDR3 runs 14 residues. Germline CDR1 is SGHRS and CDR2 is YFSETQ. The CDR3 protein is CASSLGHNTGELFF. In nucleotides, the CDR3 is TGCGCCAGCAGCTTGGGACACAACACCGGGGAGCTGTTTTTT.

The chain joins TRBV2 to TRBJ1-6, with TRBD1 matching over 10 bases. The CDR3 covers 14 residues. Losses at the gene ends were 4 bases for V and 10 bases for J; bases not matched to a gene: 4. Per the germline V gene, CDR1 is SNHLY and CDR2 is FYNNEI. The chain's CDR3 is CASSAGTGVSPLHF. CDR3 DNA sequence: TGTGCCAGCAGTGCCGGGACAGGGGTGTCACCCCTCCACTTT.

V gene TRBV11-3 combines with J gene TRBJ1-6; possible D gene TRBD1, 5 bases. CDR3 length: 19 amino acids. Trimming took off 2 bases at V and 0 bases at J, with 17 bases between the two ends. Germline V lookup: CDR1 SGHNT, CDR2 YENEEA. The DNA of the CDR3 is TGTGCCAGCAGCTTATCGGGGGGTATGGCCGGCTCCTATAATTCACCCCTCCACTTT. This translates into CASSLSGGMAGSYNSPLHF.

The chain combines TRBV20-1 with TRBJ2-3; 8 bases line up with TRBD2. V was pared by 3 bases and J by 2 bases, with 10 bases of the junction left unmatched. The CDR3 has 16 residues. The germline CDR1 and CDR2 sequences are DFQATT and SNEGSKA (reference sequence). CDR3 loop: CSASSLAGGPTDTQYF. The CDR3 region has the DNA TGCAGTGCTAGTAGTCTGGCGGGGGGCCCCACAGATACGCAGTATTTT.

The V call is TRBV10-1, the J call TRBJ2-3, with a tentative D call TRBD2 (6 bases). Germline assignment: CDR1 WNHNN and CDR2 SYGVQD (reference sequence). V lost 7 bases and J lost 1, with 12 bases in between. This CDR3 contains 14 residues. The CDR3 loop reads CASTHWDCTDTQYF. DNA of the CDR3: TGCGCCAGCACACATTGGGACTGCACAGATACGCAGTATTTT.

The rearrangement joins TRBV12-3 or TRBV12-4 to TRBJ1-4, with 8 bases lining up with TRBD1. V shed 9 bases and J 3 bases; nucleotides not matched to a gene: 3. This CDR3 is built from 13 residues. The CDR3 sequence: CASDRGANEKLFF. CDR3 coding DNA: TGTGCCAGTGACAGGGGTGCTAATGAAAAACTGTTTTTT.

The genes are TRBV7-2 and TRBJ1-4; 8 positions agree with TRBD1. The CDR3 covers 16 residues. Germline assignment: CDR1 SGHTA and CDR2 FQGNSA. The V segment lost 2 bases and the J segment 7 bases; nucleotides outside the gene matches: 9. The CDR3: CASSLQQGVFREKLFF. The CDR3, as DNA: TGTGCCAGCAGCTTACAACAGGGGGTCTTTCGTGAAAAACTGTTTTTT. The complete variable domain, with remaining parts taken from reference TRBV7-2 and TRBJ1-4, reads GAGVSQSPSNKVTEKGKDVELRCDPISGHTALYWYRQSLGQGLEFLIYFQGNSAPDKSGLPSDRFSAERTGGSVSTLTIQRTQQEDSAVYLCASSLQQGVFREKLFFGSGTQLSVL.